Listed below are T cell receptor beta chains from one sample, sequenced in a study of Ad26.COV2.S vaccination and SARS-CoV-2 variants. The protocol was immunoSEQ multiplex PCR, while the TCRdb copy is restricted to in-frame clones and leaves out a portion. The sample contains 440,000 or so clones, 90% of which appear only once. The sequencing used peripheral blood, collected in a trial of Ad26.COV2.S vaccine versus placebo. Every receptor here comes from a person aged 18-65 years who received the Ad26.COV2.S COVID-19 vaccine or a placebo. CDR3s include the opening cysteine and the closing phenylalanine or tryptophan. The D gene is left open where the match is weak. Part of the rows lack a size; the others show once, few, many or a class for expanded clones.

d_call: -; v_call: TRBV5-1; j_call: TRBJ2-2; clone_size: -; cdr3_aa: CASSLGAGRHTGELFF; cdr3_nt: TGCGCCAGCAGCTTGGGGGCGGGAAGGCACACCGGGGAGCTGTTTTTT
d_call: TRBD2; v_call: TRBV9; j_call: TRBJ2-1; clone_size: -; cdr3_aa: CASSVVSGRTNEQFF; cdr3_nt: TGTGCCAGCAGCGTAGTGAGCGGGAGGACAAATGAGCAGTTCTTC
d_call: -; v_call: TRBV15; j_call: TRBJ2-2; clone_size: -; cdr3_aa: CATCSGNTGELFF; cdr3_nt: TGTGCCACCTGTAGCGGGAACACCGGGGAGCTGTTTTTT
d_call: -; v_call: TRBV12-3/TRBV12-4; j_call: TRBJ2-7; clone_size: -; cdr3_aa: CASSKGSYEQYF; cdr3_nt: TGTGCCAGCAGTAAGGGGTCCTACGAGCAGTACTTC
d_call: -; v_call: TRBV23-1; j_call: TRBJ2-1; clone_size: -; cdr3_aa: CASSLSIPNEQFF; cdr3_nt: TGCGCCAGCAGTCTATCGATCCCTAATGAGCAGTTCTTC
d_call: -; v_call: TRBV2; j_call: TRBJ2-5; clone_size: -; cdr3_aa: CASSVEETQYF; cdr3_nt: TGTGCCAGCAGTGTGGAAGAGACCCAGTACTTC
d_call: -; v_call: TRBV9; j_call: TRBJ1-1; clone_size: -; cdr3_aa: CASSVDPTYTEAFF; cdr3_nt: TGTGCCAGCAGCGTAGACCCAACTTACACTGAAGCTTTCTTT
d_call: TRBD1; v_call: TRBV5-8; j_call: TRBJ1-2; clone_size: few; cdr3_aa: CASSLPRDRGPRYGYTF; cdr3_nt: TGTGCCAGCAGCTTGCCCCGGGACAGGGGGCCTCGGTATGGCTACACCTTC
d_call: TRBD1; v_call: TRBV28; j_call: TRBJ1-5; clone_size: once; cdr3_aa: CASSARTGGLGNQPQHF; cdr3_nt: TGTGCCAGCAGTGCCAGGACAGGGGGCTTGGGCAATCAGCCCCAGCATTTT
d_call: -; v_call: TRBV9; j_call: TRBJ2-7; clone_size: once; cdr3_aa: CASSVWRHEQYF; cdr3_nt: TGTGCCAGCAGCGTTTGGCGCCACGAGCAGTACTTC
d_call: TRBD1; v_call: TRBV7-9; j_call: TRBJ1-1; clone_size: -; cdr3_aa: CASSLDRGMNTEAFF; cdr3_nt: TGTGCCAGCAGCTTGGACAGGGGGATGAACACTGAAGCTTTCTTT
d_call: -; v_call: TRBV7-9; j_call: TRBJ2-1; clone_size: -; cdr3_aa: CASSLPRGLSYNEQFF; cdr3_nt: TGTGCCAGCAGCCTACCCCGTGGACTCTCCTACAATGAGCAGTTCTTC
d_call: TRBD2; v_call: TRBV7-2; j_call: TRBJ2-5; clone_size: -; cdr3_aa: CASSLGRGEPRETQYF; cdr3_nt: TGTGCCAGCAGCTTGGGTCGGGGGGAACCCAGGGAGACCCAGTACTTC
d_call: TRBD2; v_call: TRBV27; j_call: TRBJ2-1; clone_size: -; cdr3_aa: CASRYGLAGSYNEQFF; cdr3_nt: TGTGCCAGCAGATACGGACTAGCGGGCTCCTACAATGAGCAGTTCTTC
d_call: -; v_call: TRBV2; j_call: TRBJ1-1; clone_size: -; cdr3_aa: CASRTGADTEAFF; cdr3_nt: TGTGCCAGCAGGACCGGTGCCGACACTGAAGCTTTCTTT
d_call: -; v_call: TRBV7-2; j_call: TRBJ1-4; clone_size: -; cdr3_aa: CASSSQRGVDEKLFF; cdr3_nt: TGTGCCAGCAGCTCCCAGAGGGGGGTAGACGAAAAACTGTTTTTT
d_call: -; v_call: TRBV27; j_call: TRBJ2-3; clone_size: -; cdr3_aa: CASSYRVTTDTQYF; cdr3_nt: TGTGCCAGCAGTTACAGGGTCACCACAGATACGCAGTATTTT
d_call: -; v_call: TRBV28; j_call: TRBJ1-1; clone_size: -; cdr3_aa: CASGSAFF; cdr3_nt: TGTGCCAGCGGAAGCGCTTTCTTT
d_call: -; v_call: TRBV30; j_call: TRBJ2-1; clone_size: -; cdr3_aa: CAWRPGGLGHNEQFF; cdr3_nt: TGTGCCTGGAGACCTGGTGGGTTGGGACACAATGAGCAGTTCTTC
d_call: -; v_call: TRBV7-2; j_call: TRBJ2-5; clone_size: -; cdr3_aa: CASSLDGGETQYF; cdr3_nt: TGTGCCAGCAGCTTAGATGGCGGAGAGACCCAGTACTTC
d_call: -; v_call: TRBV28; j_call: TRBJ2-2; clone_size: -; cdr3_aa: CASSLGGINTGELFF; cdr3_nt: TGTGCCAGCAGTTTGGGTGGGATCAACACCGGGGAGCTGTTTTTT
d_call: -; v_call: TRBV28; j_call: TRBJ1-1; clone_size: -; cdr3_aa: CASSLMKNTEAFF; cdr3_nt: TGTGCCAGCAGCCTAATGAAAAACACTGAAGCTTTCTTT
d_call: TRBD2; v_call: TRBV7-9; j_call: TRBJ2-3; clone_size: -; cdr3_aa: CASSLGGSADTQYF; cdr3_nt: TGTGCCAGCAGCTTAGGCGGGAGCGCAGATACGCAGTATTTT
d_call: TRBD1; v_call: TRBV28; j_call: TRBJ2-7; clone_size: -; cdr3_aa: CASSLRDRISYEQYF; cdr3_nt: TGTGCCAGCAGTTTACGGGACAGGATCTCCTACGAGCAGTACTTC
d_call: -; v_call: TRBV3-1/TRBV3-2; j_call: TRBJ1-6; clone_size: -; cdr3_aa: CASSQGGGRITDSPLHF; cdr3_nt: TGTGCCAGCAGCCAAGGCGGGGGGCGAATCACGGATTCACCCCTCCACTTT
d_call: -; v_call: TRBV9; j_call: TRBJ2-1; clone_size: few; cdr3_aa: CASSVLDNYNEQFF; cdr3_nt: TGTGCCAGCAGCGTATTGGATAACTACAATGAGCAGTTCTTC
d_call: TRBD1; v_call: TRBV3-1/TRBV3-2; j_call: TRBJ2-6; clone_size: -; cdr3_aa: CASSQADRESGANVLTF; cdr3_nt: TGTGCCAGCAGCCAAGCGGACAGGGAGTCTGGGGCCAACGTCCTGACTTTC
d_call: -; v_call: TRBV11-2; j_call: TRBJ2-7; clone_size: -; cdr3_aa: CASSPVRNIYEQYF; cdr3_nt: TGTGCCAGCAGCCCGGTAAGGAATATCTACGAGCAGTACTTC
d_call: TRBD1; v_call: TRBV5-4; j_call: TRBJ2-2; clone_size: -; cdr3_aa: CASSRDRGAGELFF; cdr3_nt: TGTGCCAGCAGTAGGGACAGGGGGGCCGGGGAGCTGTTTTTT
d_call: -; v_call: TRBV24-1; j_call: TRBJ1-5; clone_size: once; cdr3_aa: CATSDPNRGFNQPQHF; cdr3_nt: TGTGCCACCAGTGATCCCAATAGGGGCTTTAATCAGCCCCAGCATTTT
d_call: -; v_call: TRBV5-6; j_call: TRBJ2-3; clone_size: -; cdr3_aa: CASSGRDGADTQYF; cdr3_nt: TGTGCCAGCAGCGGCCGGGACGGCGCTGATACGCAGTATTTT
d_call: TRBD2; v_call: TRBV5-1; j_call: TRBJ2-2; clone_size: -; cdr3_aa: CASSLRPSGSGGGELFF; cdr3_nt: TGCGCCAGCAGCTTGCGGCCCAGCGGGAGCGGTGGCGGGGAGCTGTTTTTT
d_call: -; v_call: TRBV28; j_call: TRBJ1-1; clone_size: once; cdr3_aa: CASSPAGPTEAFF; cdr3_nt: TGTGCCAGCAGCCCCGCTGGGCCGACTGAAGCTTTCTTT
d_call: -; v_call: TRBV13; j_call: TRBJ1-5; clone_size: -; cdr3_aa: CASSLGRAGIGNQPQHF; cdr3_nt: TGTGCCAGCAGCTTAGGCCGGGCGGGCATAGGGAATCAGCCCCAGCATTTT
d_call: TRBD1; v_call: TRBV7-9; j_call: TRBJ1-4; clone_size: -; cdr3_aa: CASGARGREEKLFF; cdr3_nt: TGTGCCAGCGGTGCGAGGGGGCGCGAAGAAAAACTGTTTTTT
d_call: -; v_call: TRBV27; j_call: TRBJ2-3; clone_size: -; cdr3_aa: CASRALGTQYF; cdr3_nt: TGTGCCAGCAGGGCCCTGGGTACGCAGTATTTT
d_call: -; v_call: TRBV18; j_call: TRBJ2-2; clone_size: -; cdr3_aa: CASSPTAGELFF; cdr3_nt: TGTGCCAGCTCACCGACGGCCGGGGAGCTGTTTTTT
d_call: TRBD2; v_call: TRBV9; j_call: TRBJ2-3; clone_size: -; cdr3_aa: CASSAGRTSGSARDTQYF; cdr3_nt: TGTGCCAGCAGCGCCGGCAGGACAAGCGGGAGCGCAAGAGATACGCAGTATTTT
d_call: TRBD2; v_call: TRBV24-1; j_call: TRBJ2-3; clone_size: -; cdr3_aa: CATSESPWTSDSDTQYF; cdr3_nt: TGTGCCACCAGTGAGTCCCCCTGGACTAGCGACTCAGATACGCAGTATTTT
d_call: TRBD2; v_call: TRBV6-2/TRBV6-3; j_call: TRBJ2-7; clone_size: -; cdr3_aa: CASSYSGGRKYEQYF; cdr3_nt: TGTGCCAGCAGTTACTCGGGCGGGAGAAAATACGAGCAGTACTTC
d_call: TRBD2; v_call: TRBV19; j_call: TRBJ2-2; clone_size: -; cdr3_aa: CASSRRVAGGTYTGELFF; cdr3_nt: TGTGCCAGTAGCAGGAGGGTGGCGGGAGGGACGTACACCGGGGAGCTGTTTTTT
d_call: -; v_call: TRBV2; j_call: TRBJ1-2; clone_size: few; cdr3_aa: CASSNDNYGYTF; cdr3_nt: TGTGCCAGCAGTAACGATAACTATGGCTACACCTTC
d_call: -; v_call: TRBV7-6; j_call: TRBJ2-7; clone_size: once; cdr3_aa: CASSASEGAPTYEQYF; cdr3_nt: TGTGCCAGCAGCGCCTCGGAGGGGGCGCCCACCTACGAGCAGTACTTC
d_call: -; v_call: TRBV29-1; j_call: TRBJ2-7; clone_size: -; cdr3_aa: CSVVQGPSYEQYF; cdr3_nt: TGCAGCGTTGTTCAGGGTCCCTCCTACGAGCAGTACTTC
d_call: TRBD2; v_call: TRBV5-1; j_call: TRBJ2-2; clone_size: -; cdr3_aa: CASSQGGGTGELFF; cdr3_nt: TGCGCCAGCAGCCAAGGCGGGGGCACCGGGGAGCTGTTTTTT
d_call: TRBD2; v_call: TRBV7-6; j_call: TRBJ2-7; clone_size: -; cdr3_aa: CASSFEGLAGDEQYF; cdr3_nt: TGTGCCAGCAGCTTCGAGGGACTAGCGGGAGATGAGCAGTACTTC
d_call: -; v_call: TRBV18; j_call: TRBJ2-7; clone_size: -; cdr3_aa: CASSPLPGTGSYEQYF; cdr3_nt: TGTGCCAGCTCACCACTTCCGGGGACGGGCTCCTACGAGCAGTACTTC
d_call: -; v_call: TRBV21-1; j_call: TRBJ1-5; clone_size: -; cdr3_aa: CASSKVKGQGAEPQHF; cdr3_nt: TGTGCCAGCAGCAAAGTTAAGGGACAGGGGGCCGAGCCCCAGCATTTT
d_call: -; v_call: TRBV28; j_call: TRBJ2-2; clone_size: -; cdr3_aa: CASSLWGISAGELFF; cdr3_nt: TGTGCCAGCAGTTTATGGGGCATCTCGGCCGGGGAGCTGTTTTTT
d_call: TRBD1; v_call: TRBV10-3; j_call: TRBJ2-5; clone_size: -; cdr3_aa: CAISEGTGLETQYF; cdr3_nt: TGTGCCATCAGTGAAGGGACAGGGCTAGAGACCCAGTACTTC
d_call: -; v_call: TRBV18; j_call: TRBJ2-2; clone_size: -; cdr3_aa: CASSRKGNNAGELFF; cdr3_nt: TGTGCCAGCTCACGTAAGGGGAATAACGCCGGGGAGCTGTTTTTT
d_call: TRBD1; v_call: TRBV7-2; j_call: TRBJ1-6; clone_size: -; cdr3_aa: CASSLVGTGPSPLHF; cdr3_nt: TGTGCCAGCAGCTTAGTAGGGACAGGGCCTTCACCCCTCCACTTT